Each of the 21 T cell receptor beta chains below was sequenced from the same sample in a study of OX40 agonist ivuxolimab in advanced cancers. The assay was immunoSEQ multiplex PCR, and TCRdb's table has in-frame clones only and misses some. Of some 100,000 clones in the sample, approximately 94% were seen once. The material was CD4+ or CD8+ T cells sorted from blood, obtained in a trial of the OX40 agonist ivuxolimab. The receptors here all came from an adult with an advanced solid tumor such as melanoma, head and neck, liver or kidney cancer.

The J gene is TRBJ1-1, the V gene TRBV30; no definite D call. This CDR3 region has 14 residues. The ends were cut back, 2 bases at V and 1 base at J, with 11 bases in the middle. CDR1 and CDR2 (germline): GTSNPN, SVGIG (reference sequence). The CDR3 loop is CAWSWDPGNTEAFF. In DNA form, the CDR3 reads TGTGCCTGGAGTTGGGATCCAGGGAACACTGAAGCTTTCTTT. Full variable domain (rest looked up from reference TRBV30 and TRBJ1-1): SQTIHQWPATLVQPVGSPLSLECTVEGTSNPNLYWYRQAAGRGLQLLFYSVGIGQISSEVPQNLSASRPQDRQFILSSKKLLLSDSGFYLCAWSWDPGNTEAFFGQGTRLTVV.

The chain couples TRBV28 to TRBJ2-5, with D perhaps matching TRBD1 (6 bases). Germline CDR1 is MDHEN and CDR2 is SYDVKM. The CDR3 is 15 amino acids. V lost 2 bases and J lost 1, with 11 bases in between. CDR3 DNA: TGTGCCAGCAGTTTACCAGGGGCCTCCCAAGAGACCCAGTACTTC. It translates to CASSLPGASQETQYF.

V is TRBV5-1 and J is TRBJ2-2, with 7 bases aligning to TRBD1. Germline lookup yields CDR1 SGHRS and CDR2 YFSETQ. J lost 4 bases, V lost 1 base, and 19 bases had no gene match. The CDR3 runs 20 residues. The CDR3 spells CASSLSLPRDSPWGTGELFF. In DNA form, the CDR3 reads TGCGCCAGCAGCTTGAGCCTCCCCCGGGACAGTCCCTGGGGCACCGGGGAGCTGTTTTTT.

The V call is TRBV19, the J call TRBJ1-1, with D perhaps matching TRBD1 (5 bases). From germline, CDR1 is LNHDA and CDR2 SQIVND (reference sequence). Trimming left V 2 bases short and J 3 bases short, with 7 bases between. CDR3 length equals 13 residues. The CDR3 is CASSIWDHTEAFF. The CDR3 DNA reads TGTGCCAGTAGTATATGGGACCACACTGAAGCTTTCTTT.

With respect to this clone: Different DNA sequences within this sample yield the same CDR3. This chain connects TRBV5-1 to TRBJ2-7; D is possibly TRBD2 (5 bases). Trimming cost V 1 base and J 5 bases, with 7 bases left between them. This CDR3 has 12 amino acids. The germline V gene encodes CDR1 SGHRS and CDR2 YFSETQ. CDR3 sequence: CASSLRGDEQYF. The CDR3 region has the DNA TGCGCCAGCAGCTTGCGGGGAGACGAGCAGTACTTC.

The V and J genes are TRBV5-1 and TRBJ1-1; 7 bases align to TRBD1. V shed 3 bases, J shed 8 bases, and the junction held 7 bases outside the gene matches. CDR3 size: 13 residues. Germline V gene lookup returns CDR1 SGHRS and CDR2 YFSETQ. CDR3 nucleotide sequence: TGCGCCAGCAGCTCTGACAGGGCTGACGAAGCTTTCTTT. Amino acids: CASSSDRADEAFF.

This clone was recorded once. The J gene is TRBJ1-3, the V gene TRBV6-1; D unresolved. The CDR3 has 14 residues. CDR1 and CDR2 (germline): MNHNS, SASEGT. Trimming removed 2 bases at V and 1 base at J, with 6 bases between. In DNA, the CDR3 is TGTGCCAGCAGTGAACTGGGTTCTGGAAACACCATATATTTT. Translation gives CASSELGSGNTIYF.

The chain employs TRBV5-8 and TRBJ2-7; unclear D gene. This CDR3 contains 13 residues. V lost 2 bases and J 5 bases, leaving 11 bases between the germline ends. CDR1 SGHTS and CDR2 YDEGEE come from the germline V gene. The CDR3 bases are TGTGCCAGCAGCTTAGGCACGTCCGACGAGCAGTACTTC. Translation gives CASSLGTSDEQYF.

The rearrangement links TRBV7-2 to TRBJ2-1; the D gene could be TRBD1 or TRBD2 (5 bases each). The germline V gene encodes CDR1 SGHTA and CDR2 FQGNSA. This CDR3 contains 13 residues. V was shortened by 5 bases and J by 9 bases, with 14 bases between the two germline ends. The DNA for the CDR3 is TGTGCCAGCAGCCCCAGTCCTGGGGGTGAGCAGTTCTTC. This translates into CASSPSPGGEQFF.

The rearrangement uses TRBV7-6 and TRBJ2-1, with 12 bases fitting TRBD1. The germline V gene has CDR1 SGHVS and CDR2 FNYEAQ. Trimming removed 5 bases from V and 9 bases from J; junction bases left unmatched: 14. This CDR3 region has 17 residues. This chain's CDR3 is CASSRPGQGARVGEQFF. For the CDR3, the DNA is TGTGCCAGCAGCAGGCCGGGACAGGGGGCGCGGGTCGGTGAGCAGTTCTTC.

CDR3 sequence reads: CASSFGATGELFF. The CDR3 DNA reads as TGTGCCAGCAGCTTTGGGGCCACCGGGGAGCTGTTTTTT. V is TRBV5-4 and J is TRBJ2-2, with a weak D call TRBD1 (5 bases). V lost 2 bases to trimming and J lost 4 bases, with 6 bases between them. Germline V gives CDR1 SGHNT, CDR2 YYREEE (reference sequence). The CDR3 loop spans 13 amino acids.

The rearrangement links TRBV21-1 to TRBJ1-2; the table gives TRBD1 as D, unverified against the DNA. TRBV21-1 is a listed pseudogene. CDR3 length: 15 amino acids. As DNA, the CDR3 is TGTGCCAGCAGCAGCCCGGACACTCTACCTTTGGGCTACACCTTC. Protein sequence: CASSSPDTLPLGYTF.

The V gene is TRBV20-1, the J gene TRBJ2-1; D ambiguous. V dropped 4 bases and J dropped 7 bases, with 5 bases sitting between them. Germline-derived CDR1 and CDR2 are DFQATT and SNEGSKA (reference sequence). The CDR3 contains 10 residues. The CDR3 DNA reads TGCAGTGCTATAGGTAATGAGCAGTTCTTC. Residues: CSAIGNEQFF.

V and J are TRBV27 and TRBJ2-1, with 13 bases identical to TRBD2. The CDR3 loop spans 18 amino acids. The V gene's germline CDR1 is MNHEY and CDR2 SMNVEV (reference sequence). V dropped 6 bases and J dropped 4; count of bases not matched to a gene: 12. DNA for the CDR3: TGTGCCAGCAGCCTCCTAGGGACTAGCGGGGCATCTTACAATGAGCAGTTCTTC. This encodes CASSLLGTSGASYNEQFF.

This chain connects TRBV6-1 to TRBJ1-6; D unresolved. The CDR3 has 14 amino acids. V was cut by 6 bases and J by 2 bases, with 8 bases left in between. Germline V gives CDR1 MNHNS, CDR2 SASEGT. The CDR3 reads CASRGVAYNSPLHF. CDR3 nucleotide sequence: TGTGCCAGCAGGGGTGTAGCCTATAATTCACCCCTCCACTTT.

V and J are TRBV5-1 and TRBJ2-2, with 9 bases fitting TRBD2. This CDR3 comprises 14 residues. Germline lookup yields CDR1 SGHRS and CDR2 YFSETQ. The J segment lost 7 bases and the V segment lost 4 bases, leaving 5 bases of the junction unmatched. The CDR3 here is CASSRTSVSGELFF. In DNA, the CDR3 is TGCGCCAGCAGCCGGACTAGCGTCAGCGGGGAGCTGTTTTTT.

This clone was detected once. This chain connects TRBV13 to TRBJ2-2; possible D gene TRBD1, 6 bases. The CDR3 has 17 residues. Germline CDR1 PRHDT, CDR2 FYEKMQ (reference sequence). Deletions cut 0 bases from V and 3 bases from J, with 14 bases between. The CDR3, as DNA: TGTGCCAGCAGCTTAGGCCTGGGGGCCCGGGACACCGGGGAGCTGTTTTTT. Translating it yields CASSLGLGARDTGELFF. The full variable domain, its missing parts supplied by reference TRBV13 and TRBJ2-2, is AAGVIQSPRHLIKEKRETATLKCYPIPRHDTVYWYQQGPGQDPQFLISFYEKMQSDKGSIPDRFSAQQFSDYHSELNMSSLELGDSALYFCASSLGLGARDTGELFFGEGSRLTVL.

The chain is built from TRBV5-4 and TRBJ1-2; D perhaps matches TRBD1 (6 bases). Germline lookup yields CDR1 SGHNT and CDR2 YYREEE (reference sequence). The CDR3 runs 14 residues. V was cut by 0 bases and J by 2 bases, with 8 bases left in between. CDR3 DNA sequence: TGTGCCAGCAGCTTGGGGGGGCGGAACTATGGCTACACCTTC. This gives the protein CASSLGGRNYGYTF.

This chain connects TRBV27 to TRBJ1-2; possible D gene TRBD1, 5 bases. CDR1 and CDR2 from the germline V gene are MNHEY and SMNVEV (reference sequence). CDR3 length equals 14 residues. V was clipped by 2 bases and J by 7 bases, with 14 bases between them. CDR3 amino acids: CASSLAGPDRGYTF. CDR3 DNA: TGTGCCAGCAGTTTAGCAGGGCCGGATCGTGGCTACACCTTC.

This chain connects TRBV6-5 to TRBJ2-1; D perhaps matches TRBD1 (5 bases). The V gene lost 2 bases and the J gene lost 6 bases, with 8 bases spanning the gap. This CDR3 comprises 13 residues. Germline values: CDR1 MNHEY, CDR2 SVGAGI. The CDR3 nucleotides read TGTGCCAGCAGTTACAGGGGTGGCAATGAGCAGTTCTTC. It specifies CASSYRGGNEQFF.

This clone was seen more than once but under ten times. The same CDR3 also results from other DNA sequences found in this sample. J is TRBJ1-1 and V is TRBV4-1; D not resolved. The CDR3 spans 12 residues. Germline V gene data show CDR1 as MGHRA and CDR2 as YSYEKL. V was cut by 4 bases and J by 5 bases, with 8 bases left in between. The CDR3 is CASSPGGTEAFF. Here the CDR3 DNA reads TGCGCCAGCAGCCCGGGAGGGACTGAAGCTTTCTTT.